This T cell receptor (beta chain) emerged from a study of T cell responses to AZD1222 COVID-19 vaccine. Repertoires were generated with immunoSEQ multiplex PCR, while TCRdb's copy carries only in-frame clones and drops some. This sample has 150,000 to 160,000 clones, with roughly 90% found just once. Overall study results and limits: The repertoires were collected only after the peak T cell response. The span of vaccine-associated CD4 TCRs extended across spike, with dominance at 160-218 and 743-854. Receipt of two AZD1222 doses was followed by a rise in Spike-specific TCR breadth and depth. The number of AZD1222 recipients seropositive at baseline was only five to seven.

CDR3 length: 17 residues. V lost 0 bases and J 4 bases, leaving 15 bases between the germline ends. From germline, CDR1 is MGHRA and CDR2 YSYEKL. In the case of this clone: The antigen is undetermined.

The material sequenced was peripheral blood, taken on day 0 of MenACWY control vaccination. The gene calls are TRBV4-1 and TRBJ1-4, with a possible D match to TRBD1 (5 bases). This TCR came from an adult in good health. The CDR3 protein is CASSQDSGRSFNEKLFF. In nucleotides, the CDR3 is TGCGCCAGCAGCCAAGACTCGGGACGCTCATTTAATGAAAAACTGTTTTTT.